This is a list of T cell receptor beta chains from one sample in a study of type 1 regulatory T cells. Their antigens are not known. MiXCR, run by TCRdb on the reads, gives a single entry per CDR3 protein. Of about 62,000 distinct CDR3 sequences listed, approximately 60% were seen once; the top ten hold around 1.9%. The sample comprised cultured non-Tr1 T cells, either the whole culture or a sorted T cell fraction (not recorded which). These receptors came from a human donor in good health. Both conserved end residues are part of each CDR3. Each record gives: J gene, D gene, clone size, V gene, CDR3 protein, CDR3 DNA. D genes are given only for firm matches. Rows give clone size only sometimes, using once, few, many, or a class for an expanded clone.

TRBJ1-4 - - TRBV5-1 CASSLVGRNEKLFF TGCGCCAGCAGCTTGGTGGGGAGGAATGAAAAACTGTTTTTT
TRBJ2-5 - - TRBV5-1 CASSLAGTQYF TGCGCCAGCAGCTTGGCTGGGACCCAGTACTTC
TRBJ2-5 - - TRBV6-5 CASSAADLRETQYF TGTGCCAGCTCTGCAGCGGACCTCCGGGAGACCCAGTACTTC
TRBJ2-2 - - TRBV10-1 CASRAESNTGELFF TGCGCCAGCAGGGCAGAATCGAACACCGGGGAGCTGTTTTTT
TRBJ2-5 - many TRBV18 CASSPRPLTQETQYF TGTGCCAGCTCACCACGGCCACTGACCCAAGAGACCCAGTACTTC
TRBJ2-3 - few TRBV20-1 CSARDDRGTQYF TGCAGTGCTAGAGACGACCGGGGTACGCAGTATTTT
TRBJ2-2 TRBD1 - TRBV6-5 CASSSDRATANTGELFF TGTGCCAGCAGCTCTGACAGGGCAACTGCGAACACCGGGGAGCTGTTTTTT
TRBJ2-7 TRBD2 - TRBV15 CATSRERTGTSAYEQYF TGTGCCACCAGCAGAGAGAGAACCGGGACTAGCGCGTACGAGCAGTACTTC
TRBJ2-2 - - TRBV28 CASPGYSNTGELFF TGTGCCAGTCCAGGGTACTCGAACACCGGGGAGCTGTTTTTT
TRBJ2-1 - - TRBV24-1 CATSEENEQFF TGTGCCACCAGTGAGGAGAATGAGCAGTTCTTC
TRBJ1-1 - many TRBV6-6 CASSYPRQVRVNTEAFF TGTGCCAGCAGTTACCCCAGACAGGTCCGAGTGAACACTGAAGCTTTCTTT
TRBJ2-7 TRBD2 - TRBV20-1 CSAMGLAGTQEQYF TGCAGTGCTATGGGACTAGCGGGAACGCAAGAGCAGTACTTC
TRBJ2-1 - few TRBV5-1 CASSLGGNEQFF TGTGCCAGCAGTTTGGGCGGCAATGAGCAGTTCTTC
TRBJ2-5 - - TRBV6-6 CASSPQGKETQYF TGTGCCAGCAGTCCTCAGGGTAAAGAGACCCAGTACTTC
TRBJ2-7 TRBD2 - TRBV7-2 CASSLGLAGSSYEQYF TGTGCCAGCAGCTTGGGGCTAGCGGGGAGCTCCTACGAGCAGTACTTC
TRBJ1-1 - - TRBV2 CASRPLEVNTEAFF TGTGCCAGCAGGCCCCTTGAAGTGAACACTGAAGCTTTCTTT
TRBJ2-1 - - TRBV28 CASSFGASPTRDFF TGTGCCAGCAGTTTTGGGGCTAGCCCTACCCGGGATTTCTTC
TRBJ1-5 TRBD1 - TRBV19 CASTMGQGNNQPQHF TGTGCCAGTACTATGGGACAGGGGAACAATCAGCCCCAGCATTTT
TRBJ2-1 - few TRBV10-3 CAISESLGTMQFF TGTGCCATCAGTGAGTCTTTGGGGACGATGCAGTTCTTC
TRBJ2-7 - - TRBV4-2 CASSQNRAVYEQYF TGTGCCAGCAGCCAAAATCGAGCAGTCTACGAGCAGTACTTC